The 2 T cell receptor beta chains in this list originate from one sample, sequenced in a study of T cell responses to AZD1222 COVID-19 vaccine. Sequenced by immunoSEQ multiplex PCR; TCRdb stores in-frame clones only, minus some. The sample has roughly 100,000 clones, about four fifths seen once. The starting material was peripheral blood, obtained on day 0 of AZD1222 vaccination. These receptors were obtained from an adult in good health.

The chain uses TRBV19 and TRBJ2-1, with D possibly TRBD2 on 7 matching bases. Germline CDR1 LNHDA, CDR2 SQIVND (reference sequence). Trimming removed 5 bases from V and 8 bases from J, with 13 bases in between. The CDR3 is made up of 13 amino acids. The CDR3 nucleotides read TGTGCCAGTAGTCGGGGGGCTTTTTATGAGCAGTTCTTC. It is translated as CASSRGAFYEQFF.

J is TRBJ1-1 and V is TRBV7-9; D unresolved. V was trimmed by 5 bases and J by 4 bases, leaving 14 bases between them. Germline V gene lookup returns CDR1 SEHNR and CDR2 FQNEAQ (reference sequence). The CDR3 sequence is 14 residues long. CDR3 region: CASSPEGSSTEAFF. The CDR3 DNA sequence: TGTGCCAGCAGCCCAGAGGGCAGTTCCACTGAAGCTTTCTTT.